These T cell receptor beta chains were read from a single sample in a study of OX40 agonist ivuxolimab in advanced cancers. TCRdb's table, derived via immunoSEQ multiplex PCR, lists solely in-frame clones and lacks some. The sample yields approximately 92,000 clones, roughly 94% seen once. Source: CD4+ or CD8+ T cells sorted from blood, taken in a trial of the OX40 agonist ivuxolimab. The receptors were gathered from an adult with an advanced solid tumor such as melanoma, head and neck, liver or kidney cancer. CDR3s include the opening cysteine and the closing phenylalanine or tryptophan. A D gene is named only where the DNA matches it firmly. Size tells how often a clone was seen (once, few, many) or the class of an expanded clone, and some rows leave it out.

>NA|NA|TRBV19|TRBJ2-7
CASSISVSASYEQYF
TGTGCCAGTAGTATTTCGGTCTCGGCCTCCTACGAGCAGTACTTC
>NA|NA|TRBV19|TRBJ2-7
CASRTPRGEGVYEQYF
TGTGCCAGTAGGACCCCCAGAGGGGAGGGGGTCTACGAGCAGTACTTC
>TRBD1|once|TRBV5-4|TRBJ1-4
CASSIRQGAHLEKLFF
TGTGCCAGCAGCATTCGACAGGGGGCACATTTGGAAAAACTGTTTTTT
>TRBD1|NA|TRBV6-1|TRBJ1-5
CASSERAQGAYQPQHF
TGTGCCAGCAGTGAACGGGCGCAGGGGGCATATCAGCCCCAGCATTTT
>NA|NA|TRBV6-4|TRBJ2-7
CASRREARSSYEQYF
TGTGCCAGCAGGAGAGAGGCAAGGAGCTCCTACGAGCAGTACTTC
>TRBD1|NA|TRBV5-6|TRBJ2-1
CASSRLARRTGLYNEQFF
TGTGCCAGCAGCCGGTTAGCGCGAAGGACAGGCTTATACAATGAGCAGTTCTTC
>TRBD1|NA|TRBV19|TRBJ1-6
CASSMGQGAGNSPLHF
TGTGCCAGTAGTATGGGACAGGGGGCAGGCAATTCACCCCTCCACTTT
>NA|NA|TRBV9|TRBJ2-1
CASSVGLPSYNEQFF
TGTGCCAGCAGCGTAGGACTCCCGAGCTACAATGAGCAGTTCTTC
>NA|NA|TRBV28|TRBJ1-2
CASSLWFNGGYGYTF
TGTGCCAGCAGTTTATGGTTCAACGGGGGTTATGGCTACACCTTC
>NA|NA|TRBV4-1|TRBJ1-5
CASSQDVSGDNQPQHF
TGCGCCAGCAGCCAAGATGTTTCAGGGGACAATCAGCCCCAGCATTTT
>NA|NA|TRBV5-1|TRBJ1-1
CASSLALRTANTEAFF
TGCGCCAGCAGCTTGGCTCTTCGGACAGCGAACACTGAAGCTTTCTTT
>TRBD2|NA|TRBV18|TRBJ2-5
CASSPSGGASETQYF
TGTGCCAGCTCGCCTAGCGGGGGGGCCTCGGAGACCCAGTACTTC
>NA|NA|TRBV19|TRBJ1-2
CASTGLYGYTF
TGTGCCAGTACTGGGTTGTATGGCTACACCTTC
>TRBD2|NA|TRBV28|TRBJ2-7
CASSLGWTSATYEQYF
TGTGCCAGCAGTTTAGGGTGGACTAGCGCTACCTACGAGCAGTACTTC
>NA|few|TRBV6-5|TRBJ1-4
CASSYSKASGKEKLFF
TGTGCCAGCAGTTACTCGAAAGCTTCGGGGAAAGAAAAACTGTTTTTT
>TRBD1|NA|TRBV19|TRBJ1-1
CASSPRTGPTEAFF
TGTGCCAGTAGTCCGCGGACAGGACCCACTGAAGCTTTCTTT
>TRBD2|NA|TRBV28|TRBJ2-2
CASTSGQNTGELFF
TGTGCCAGCACTAGCGGGCAAAACACCGGGGAGCTGTTTTTT
>NA|NA|TRBV7-2|TRBJ2-5
CASSRGRAGPGDQYF
TGTGCCAGCAGTAGGGGGAGGGCCGGACCGGGGGACCAGTACTTC
>NA|NA|TRBV5-1|TRBJ2-7
CASSNQGYSYEQYF
TGCGCCAGCAGCAACCAGGGATACTCCTACGAGCAGTACTTC
>NA|NA|TRBV5-1|TRBJ2-1
CASSLDRRDADLSYNEQFF
TGCGCCAGCAGCTTGGATCGGCGCGACGCGGACTTAAGTTACAATGAGCAGTTCTTC
>NA|once|TRBV19|TRBJ1-4
CASSIDFGTSGEKLFF
TGTGCCAGTAGTATAGATTTCGGGACGTCGGGGGAAAAACTGTTTTTT
>TRBD2|NA|TRBV28|TRBJ2-7
CASTRGGDYEQYF
TGTGCCAGCACCCGCGGGGGGGACTACGAGCAGTACTTC
>TRBD2|NA|TRBV5-1|TRBJ2-3
CASSLTSGITDTQYF
TGCGCCAGCAGCTTAACTAGCGGAATAACAGATACGCAGTATTTT
>NA|NA|TRBV7-6|TRBJ2-4
CASSRAAGRAKNIQYF
TGTGCCAGCAGCCGGGCAGCAGGCCGCGCCAAAAACATTCAGTACTTC
>NA|NA|TRBV7-6|TRBJ2-7
CASSLSGPHSYEQYF
TGTGCCAGCAGCTTATCGGGACCTCACTCCTACGAGCAGTACTTC
>TRBD1|once|TRBV18|TRBJ1-2
CASSNDRAHGYTF
TGTGCCAGCTCAAACGACAGGGCACACGGCTACACCTTC
>TRBD1|NA|TRBV7-2|TRBJ2-3
CASSPPPGGPGATQYF
TGTGCCAGCAGCCCTCCACCAGGGGGCCCAGGGGCTACGCAGTATTTT
>TRBD1|NA|TRBV19|TRBJ1-2
CASSSRTGLMDGYTF
TGTGCCAGTAGTTCCAGGACAGGGTTAATGGATGGCTACACCTTC
>TRBD2|NA|TRBV5-1|TRBJ2-1
CASSPGAGGILYEQFF
TGCGCCAGCAGCCCCGGAGCGGGAGGGATTCTGTATGAGCAGTTCTTC
>TRBD1|NA|TRBV19|TRBJ1-6
CASSRDRRNSPLHF
TGTGCCAGTAGTAGGGACAGGCGCAATTCACCCCTCCACTTT